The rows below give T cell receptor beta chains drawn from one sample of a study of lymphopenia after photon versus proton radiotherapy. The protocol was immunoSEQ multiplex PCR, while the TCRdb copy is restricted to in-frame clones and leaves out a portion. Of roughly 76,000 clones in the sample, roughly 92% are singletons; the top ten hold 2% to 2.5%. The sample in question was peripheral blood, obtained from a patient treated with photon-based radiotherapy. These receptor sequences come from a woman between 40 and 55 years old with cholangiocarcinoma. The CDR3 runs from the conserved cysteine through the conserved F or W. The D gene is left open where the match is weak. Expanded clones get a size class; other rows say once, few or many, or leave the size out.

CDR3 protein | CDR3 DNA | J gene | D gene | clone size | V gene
CASRQGILYNEQFF | TGTGCCAGTAGACAGGGAATTCTCTACAATGAGCAGTTCTTC | TRBJ2-1 | NA | NA | TRBV19
CASSYFPQPVYNEQFF | TGTGCCAGCAGCTATTTCCCCCAGCCGGTATACAATGAGCAGTTCTTC | TRBJ2-1 | NA | NA | TRBV5-6
CASSPPGPATYEQYF | TGTGCCAGCTCACCACCCGGGCCTGCTACCTACGAGCAGTACTTC | TRBJ2-7 | NA | once | TRBV18
CASSWGNTGELFF | TGTGCCAGCAGCTGGGGTAACACCGGGGAGCTGTTTTTT | TRBJ2-2 | NA | NA | TRBV7-3
CASRGAGFGSPLHF | TGTGCCAGCAGAGGGGCGGGGTTCGGGTCACCCCTCCACTTT | TRBJ1-6 | NA | NA | TRBV28
CASIKNGRGTVEQYF | TGTGCCAGCATCAAAAACGGCAGGGGAACAGTCGAGCAGTACTTC | TRBJ2-7 | NA | NA | TRBV7-9
CASSERGGVADTQYF | TGTGCCAGCAGCGAGAGAGGCGGGGTGGCAGATACGCAGTATTTT | TRBJ2-3 | NA | NA | TRBV9
CASSRVSRETQYF | TGTGCCAGCAGCCGGGTCTCAAGGGAGACCCAGTACTTC | TRBJ2-5 | NA | NA | TRBV7-9
CASSSGEMNTEAFF | TGTGCCAGCAGCTCAGGGGAAATGAACACTGAAGCTTTCTTT | TRBJ1-1 | NA | NA | TRBV28
CASSLAGAKYEQYF | TGTGCCAGCAGTTTAGCGGGAGCGAAGTACGAGCAGTACTTC | TRBJ2-7 | TRBD2 | NA | TRBV27
CASKESIGSIGGYTF | TGCGCCAGCAAGGAATCTATCGGCTCTATCGGGGGCTACACCTTC | TRBJ1-2 | NA | NA | TRBV5-1
CASSLGYRGGETQYF | TGTGCCAGCAGCCTAGGCTACAGGGGTGGTGAGACCCAGTACTTC | TRBJ2-5 | TRBD1 | NA | TRBV5-6
CASSRSNPGHRTRGWPEQYF | TGTGCCAGCAGCCGCTCCAACCCGGGACATAGGACCCGGGGATGGCCCGAGCAGTACTTC | TRBJ2-7 | NA | NA | TRBV4-2
CAISEGQGHYGYTF | TGTGCCATCAGTGAGGGGCAGGGACACTATGGCTACACCTTC | TRBJ1-2 | NA | NA | TRBV10-3
CASGLPSQPQHF | TGTGCTAGTGGTTTGCCGAGTCAGCCCCAGCATTTT | TRBJ1-5 | NA | NA | TRBV12-5
CASSPPAGRINEQYF | TGTGCCAGCTCACCCCCGGCCGGGAGAATAAACGAGCAGTACTTC | TRBJ2-7 | NA | NA | TRBV18
CASSGRPGAFSYEQYF | TGTGCCAGCAGCGGCCGACCCGGAGCCTTTAGCTACGAGCAGTACTTC | TRBJ2-7 | NA | NA | TRBV7-9
CASSGDRGNSPLHF | TGTGCCAGCAGTGGGGACAGGGGTAATTCACCCCTCCACTTT | TRBJ1-6 | TRBD1 | NA | TRBV2
CASSRDRVFDTEAFF | TGTGCCAGCAGTCGGGACAGGGTCTTTGACACTGAAGCTTTCTTT | TRBJ1-1 | TRBD1 | NA | TRBV6-5
CASSIGQGINQPQHF | TGTGCCAGTAGTATAGGTCAGGGCATTAATCAGCCCCAGCATTTT | TRBJ1-5 | NA | NA | TRBV19
CASSPGLRYEQFF | TGTGCCAGCTCACCGGGACTAAGGTATGAGCAGTTCTTC | TRBJ2-1 | TRBD2 | NA | TRBV18
CASSLAAAEKLFF | TGTGCCAGCAGCTTGGCCGCAGCTGAAAAACTGTTTTTT | TRBJ1-4 | NA | NA | TRBV5-6
CATLEGLNTEAFF | TGTGCCACCCTTGAAGGGTTGAACACTGAAGCTTTCTTT | TRBJ1-1 | NA | NA | TRBV28
CASSLHREGTEAFF | TGTGCCAGCAGTTTACACAGGGAGGGCACTGAAGCTTTCTTT | TRBJ1-1 | NA | NA | TRBV28
CASSQAGISGNTIYF | TGCGCCAGCAGCCAAGCGGGCATTTCAGGAAACACCATATATTTT | TRBJ1-3 | NA | NA | TRBV5-1
CASSQQGFSEAFF | TGTGCCAGCAGCCAACAGGGATTCTCTGAAGCTTTCTTT | TRBJ1-1 | NA | NA | TRBV5-5
CASSHGNTEAFF | TGTGCCAGCAGCCACGGTAACACTGAAGCTTTCTTT | TRBJ1-1 | NA | few | TRBV7-3
CATHSEVLMNTEAFF | TGTGCCACGCATAGTGAGGTCCTCATGAACACTGAAGCTTTCTTT | TRBJ1-1 | NA | once | TRBV6-1